This T cell receptor beta chain was identified in a study of vaccination and CD4 T cells after COVID-19. Overall study: The stimulus for the cells was overlapping spike peptides derived from SARS-CoV-2, HCoV-NL63, HCoV-OC43 and HCoV-229E.

This clonotype has only a few counts. Its cognate antigen is unknown. The Oncomine TCR Beta short-read assay was applied to DNA of cultured CD4+ T cells. TCRdb recomputed calls from the PCR reads with MiXCR, one row per CDR3 protein. This table has under 20,000 distinct CDR3 sequences, 42% appearing once. The germline gives CDR1 GTSNPN, CDR2 SVGIG (reference sequence). This CDR3 is 15 amino acids long. V shed 4 bases, J shed 0 bases, and the junction held 4 bases outside the gene matches. As to treatment: roughly ten-day PBMC culture with coronavirus spike peptide pools or control peptides (ViraFEST assay).

The TCR originated in a human donor who received a COVID-19 vaccine. The material was CD4+ T cells from blood, cultured in vitro, obtained before SARS-CoV-2 vaccination. V usage is TRBV30 and J usage is TRBJ2-2, with 8 positions matching TRBD1. The CDR3 here is CAWMTGQANTGELFF. CDR3 DNA sequence: TGTGCCTGGATGACGGGACAGGCGAACACCGGGGAGCTGTTTTTT.